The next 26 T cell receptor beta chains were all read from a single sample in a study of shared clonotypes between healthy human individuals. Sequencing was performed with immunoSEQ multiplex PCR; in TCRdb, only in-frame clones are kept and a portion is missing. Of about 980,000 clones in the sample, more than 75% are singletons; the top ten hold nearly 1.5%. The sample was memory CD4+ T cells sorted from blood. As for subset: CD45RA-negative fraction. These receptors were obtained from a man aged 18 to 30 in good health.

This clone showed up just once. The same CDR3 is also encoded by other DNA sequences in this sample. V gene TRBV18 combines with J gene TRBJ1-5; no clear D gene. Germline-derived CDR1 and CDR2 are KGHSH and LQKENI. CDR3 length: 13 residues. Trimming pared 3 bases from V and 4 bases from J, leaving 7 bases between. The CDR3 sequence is CASSPGSNQPQHF. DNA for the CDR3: TGTGCCAGCTCACCTGGGAGTAATCAGCCCCAGCATTTT.

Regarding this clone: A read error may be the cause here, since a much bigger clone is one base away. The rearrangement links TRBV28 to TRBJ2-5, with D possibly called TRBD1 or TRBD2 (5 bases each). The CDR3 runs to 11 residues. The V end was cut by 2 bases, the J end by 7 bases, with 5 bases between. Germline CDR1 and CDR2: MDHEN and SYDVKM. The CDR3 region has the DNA TGTGCCAGCAGTTTAGGGGGGACCCAGTACTTC. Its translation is CASSLGGTQYF.

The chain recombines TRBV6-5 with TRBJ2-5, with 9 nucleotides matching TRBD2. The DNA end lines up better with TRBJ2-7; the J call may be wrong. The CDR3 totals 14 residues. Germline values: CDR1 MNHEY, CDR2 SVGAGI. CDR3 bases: TGTGCCAGCAGGAGACTAGCGGCTACCTACGAGCAGTACTTC. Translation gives CASRRLAATYEQYF.

CDR3 region: CASSLGTGNEKLFF. In DNA form, the CDR3 reads TGTGCCAGCAGCCTCGGGACAGGGAATGAAAAACTGTTTTTT. The chain couples TRBV7-2 to TRBJ1-4, with TRBD1 identical over 9 bases. This CDR3 has 14 residues. The J segment lost 5 bases and the V segment lost 5 bases, leaving 3 bases of the junction unmatched. Germline V gives CDR1 SGHTA, CDR2 FQGNSA.

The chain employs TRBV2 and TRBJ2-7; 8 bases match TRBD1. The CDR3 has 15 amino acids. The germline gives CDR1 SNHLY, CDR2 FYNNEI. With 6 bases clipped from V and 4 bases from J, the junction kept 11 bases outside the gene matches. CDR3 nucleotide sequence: TGTGCCAGCAGCGCTTCCAGGGGGCTGGTATACGAGCAGTACTTC. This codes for CASSASRGLVYEQYF.

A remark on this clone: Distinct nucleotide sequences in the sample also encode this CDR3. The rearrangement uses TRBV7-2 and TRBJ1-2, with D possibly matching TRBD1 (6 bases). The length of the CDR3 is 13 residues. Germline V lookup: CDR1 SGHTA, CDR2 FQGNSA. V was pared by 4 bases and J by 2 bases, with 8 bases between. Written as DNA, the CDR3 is TGTGCCAGCAGCTCCACAGGGAACTATGGCTACACCTTC. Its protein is CASSSTGNYGYTF. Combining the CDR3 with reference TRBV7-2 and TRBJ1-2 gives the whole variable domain GAGVSQSPSNKVTEKGKDVELRCDPISGHTALYWYRQSLGQGLEFLIYFQGNSAPDKSGLPSDRFSAERTGGSVSTLTIQRTQQEDSAVYLCASSSTGNYGYTFGSGTRLTVV.

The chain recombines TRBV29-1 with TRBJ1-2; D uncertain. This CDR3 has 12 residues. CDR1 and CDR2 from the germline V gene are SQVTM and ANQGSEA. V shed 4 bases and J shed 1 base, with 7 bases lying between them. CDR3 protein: CSVGSYNYGYTF. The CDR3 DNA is TGCAGCGTTGGTTCATATAACTATGGCTACACCTTC.

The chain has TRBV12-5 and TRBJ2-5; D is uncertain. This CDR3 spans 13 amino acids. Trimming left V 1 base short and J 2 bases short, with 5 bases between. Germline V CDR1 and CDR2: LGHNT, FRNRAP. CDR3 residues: CASGLDRQETQYF. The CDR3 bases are TGTGCTAGTGGTTTGGACAGACAAGAGACCCAGTACTTC.

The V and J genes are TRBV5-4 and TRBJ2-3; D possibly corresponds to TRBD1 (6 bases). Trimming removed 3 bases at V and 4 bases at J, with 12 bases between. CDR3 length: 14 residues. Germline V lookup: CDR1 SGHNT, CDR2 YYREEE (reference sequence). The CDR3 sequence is CASSSNRAADTQYF. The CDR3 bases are TGTGCCAGCAGCTCGAACAGGGCCGCAGATACGCAGTATTTT.

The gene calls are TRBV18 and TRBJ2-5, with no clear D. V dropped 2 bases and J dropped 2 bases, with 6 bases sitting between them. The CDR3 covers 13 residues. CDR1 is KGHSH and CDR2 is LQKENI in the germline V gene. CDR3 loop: CASSPAIQETQYF. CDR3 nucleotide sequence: TGTGCCAGCTCACCAGCGATACAAGAGACCCAGTACTTC.

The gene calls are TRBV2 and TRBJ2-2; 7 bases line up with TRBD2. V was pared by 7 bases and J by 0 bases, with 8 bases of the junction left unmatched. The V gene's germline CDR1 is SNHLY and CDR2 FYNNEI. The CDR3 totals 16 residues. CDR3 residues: CASMGYAGANTGELFF. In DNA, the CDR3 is TGTGCCAGCATGGGGTATGCGGGGGCGAACACCGGGGAGCTGTTTTTT.

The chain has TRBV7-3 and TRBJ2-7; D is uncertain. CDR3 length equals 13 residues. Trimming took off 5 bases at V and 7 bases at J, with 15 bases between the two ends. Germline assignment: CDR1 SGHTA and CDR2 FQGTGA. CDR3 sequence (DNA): TGTGCCAGCAGCAGTGATACCTTCGGAGAGCAGTACTTC. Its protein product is CASSSDTFGEQYF.

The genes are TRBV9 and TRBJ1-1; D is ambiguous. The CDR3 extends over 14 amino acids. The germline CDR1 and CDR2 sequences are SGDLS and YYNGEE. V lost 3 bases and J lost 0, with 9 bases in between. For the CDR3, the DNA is TGTGCCAGCAGCGCCGGACGGATGAACACTGAAGCTTTCTTT. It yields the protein CASSAGRMNTEAFF.

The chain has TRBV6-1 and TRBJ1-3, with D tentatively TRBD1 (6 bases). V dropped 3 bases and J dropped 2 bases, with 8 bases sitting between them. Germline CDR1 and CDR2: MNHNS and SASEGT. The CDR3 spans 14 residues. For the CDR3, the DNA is TGTGCCAGCAGTGACTGGACAGCTGGAAACACCATATATTTT. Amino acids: CASSDWTAGNTIYF.

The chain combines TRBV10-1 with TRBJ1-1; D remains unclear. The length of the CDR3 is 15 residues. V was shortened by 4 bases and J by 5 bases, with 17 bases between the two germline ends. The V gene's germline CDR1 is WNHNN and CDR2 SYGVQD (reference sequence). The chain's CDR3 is CASSGAGRGETEAFF. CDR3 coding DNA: TGCGCCAGCAGTGGGGCAGGTCGTGGGGAGACTGAAGCTTTCTTT.

CDR3 DNA sequence: TGTGCCAGCAGCGTTGGACTAGCAGCCGGGGAGCTGTTTTTT. This sequence encodes CASSVGLAAGELFF. The chain has TRBV9 and TRBJ2-2; 8 bases fit TRBD2. J lost 6 bases, V lost 2 bases, and 3 bases had no gene match. Germline values: CDR1 SGDLS, CDR2 YYNGEE. The CDR3 loop spans 14 amino acids.

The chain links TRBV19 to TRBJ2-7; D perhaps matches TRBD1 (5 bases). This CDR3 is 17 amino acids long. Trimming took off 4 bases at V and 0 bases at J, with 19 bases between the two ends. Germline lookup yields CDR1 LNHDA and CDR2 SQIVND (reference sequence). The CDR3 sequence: CASSTQHSRTSSYEQYF. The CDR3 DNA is TGTGCCAGTAGTACCCAACACTCCCGGACAAGCTCCTACGAGCAGTACTTC.

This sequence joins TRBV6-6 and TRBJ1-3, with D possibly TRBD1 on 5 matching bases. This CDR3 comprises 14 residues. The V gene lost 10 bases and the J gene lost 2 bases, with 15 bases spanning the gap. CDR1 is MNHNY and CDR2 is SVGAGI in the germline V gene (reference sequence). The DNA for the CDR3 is TGTGCCACAGACTCCAGGGTGGCTGGAAACACCATATATTTT. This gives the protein CATDSRVAGNTIYF.

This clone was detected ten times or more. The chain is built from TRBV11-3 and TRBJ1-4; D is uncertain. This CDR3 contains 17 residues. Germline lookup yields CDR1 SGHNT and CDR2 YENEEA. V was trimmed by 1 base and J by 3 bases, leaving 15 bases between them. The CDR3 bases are TGTGCCAGCAGCTTAGTAGCCTTGAGAAGGGCTAATGAAAAACTGTTTTTT. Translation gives CASSLVALRRANEKLFF.

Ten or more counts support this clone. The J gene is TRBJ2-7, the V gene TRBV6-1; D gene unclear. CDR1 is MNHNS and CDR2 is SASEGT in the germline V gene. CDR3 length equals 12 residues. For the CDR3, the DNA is TGTGGCGTCGTCAGAACTGGGGACGAGCAGTACTTC. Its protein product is CGVVRTGDEQYF.

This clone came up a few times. The DNA of the CDR3 is TGTGCCAGCACCCATGGACAGGGGATAGGTGGCTACACCTTC. Translation: CASTHGQGIGGYTF. The genes are TRBV28 and TRBJ1-2, with 9 bases aligning to TRBD1. The germline V gene encodes CDR1 MDHEN and CDR2 SYDVKM. Trimming at V came to 7 bases and at J to 7 bases, leaving 10 bases not matched to a gene. This CDR3 spans 14 amino acids.

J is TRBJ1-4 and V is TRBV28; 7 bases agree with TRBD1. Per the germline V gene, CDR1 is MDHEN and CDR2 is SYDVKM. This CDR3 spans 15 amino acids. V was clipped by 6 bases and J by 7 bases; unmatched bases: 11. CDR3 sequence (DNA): TGTGCCAGCAGCCCGGGCCTGGGACAGCCTGAAAAACTGTTTTTT. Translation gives CASSPGLGQPEKLFF. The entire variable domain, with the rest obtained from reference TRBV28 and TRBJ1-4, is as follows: DVKVTQSSRYLVKRTGEKVFLECVQDMDHENMFWYRQDPGLGLRLIYFSYDVKMKEKGDIPEGYSVSREKKERFSLILESASTNQTSMYLCASSPGLGQPEKLFFGSGTQLSVL.

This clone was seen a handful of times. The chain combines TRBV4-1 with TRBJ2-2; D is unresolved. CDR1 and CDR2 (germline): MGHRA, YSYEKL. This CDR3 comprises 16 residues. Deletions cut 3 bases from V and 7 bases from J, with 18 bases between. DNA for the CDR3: TGCGCCAGCAGCCAGGCCCCGGCCCCCATTGTCGGGGAGCTGTTTTTT. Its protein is CASSQAPAPIVGELFF.

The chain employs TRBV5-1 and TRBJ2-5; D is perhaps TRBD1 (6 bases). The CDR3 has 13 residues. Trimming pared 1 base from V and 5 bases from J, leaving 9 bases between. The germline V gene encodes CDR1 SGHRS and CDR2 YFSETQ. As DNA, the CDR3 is TGCGCCAGCAGCTTGACAGGGTGGGAGACCCAGTACTTC. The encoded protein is CASSLTGWETQYF.

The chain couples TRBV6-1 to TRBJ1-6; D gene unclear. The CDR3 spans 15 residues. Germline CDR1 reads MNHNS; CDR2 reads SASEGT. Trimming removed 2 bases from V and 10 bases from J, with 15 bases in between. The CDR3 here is CASSELDGGASPLHF. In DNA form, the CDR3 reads TGTGCCAGCAGTGAATTGGACGGAGGAGCATCACCCCTCCACTTT.

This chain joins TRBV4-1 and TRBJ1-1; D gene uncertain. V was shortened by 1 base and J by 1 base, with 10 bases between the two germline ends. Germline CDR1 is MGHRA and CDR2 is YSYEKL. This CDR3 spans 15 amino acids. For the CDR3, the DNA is TGCGCCAGCAGCCAAGGACTTGGGAAGAACACTGAAGCTTTCTTT. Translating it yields CASSQGLGKNTEAFF.